Listed here is a single TCR beta chain. Its cognate antigen has yet to be identified. No base qualities exist here, and no much larger clone lies one base off it. This sample was included in a study of blood T cell repertoires in COVID-19 (TCRdb year 2020). Regarding the study in general: Samples covering the acute and convalescent phases of COVID-19 were provided by collaborators in the United States, Italy and Spain. The prospective study material was composed of cDNA or gDNA derived from T cells, B-cell-depleted T cells, or PBMCs. Deeply sampled blood TCRbeta repertoires from subjects exposed to, actively infected with, or recovered from COVID-19 were included in the dataset. The repertoires were released in a freely available public database intended as a resource for research on the immune response to SARS-CoV-2. Samples came from the ongoing ImmuneRACE study (first 160 participants) plus 1,254 subjects from 6 global collaborators. Sample metadata almost always included a de-identified subject ID, COVID-19 status, age in years and sex. Where HLA class I and class II types were available, the types were taken from metadata supplied by the sample provider, not from assay-based typing.

In the prospective study, participants were 18 to 89 years old, resided in 24 geographic areas of the United States, and were enrolled through a virtual design. To assign participants to cohorts, the prospective study relied on clinical history that participants themselves reported in a screening survey and a study questionnaire. Recovered participants in ImmuneRACE Cohort 3 were defined by two consecutive negative NP/OP PCR tests, clearance by a healthcare professional, or resolution of symptoms. Mobile phlebotomists in the prospective study collected whole blood, serum and a nasopharyngeal or oropharyngeal swab from every participant. Over a roughly 2-month period, participants in the prospective study had the option of providing additional blood draws and questionnaires. Before DNA extraction, prospective study blood samples were shipped either frozen or at room temperature. Inclusive of the bounding cysteine and phenylalanine, the CDR3 is 16 residues long. Of all the DNA, just the CDR3 is kept, 48 bases in frame from base 1. V loses 4 bases of germline sequence and J loses 2 bases, and the interval between the two ends is 19 bases. Based on the germline V gene (reference sequence), the CDR1 and CDR2 sequences are SGHNT and YYREEE.

The immunoSEQ Assay, a bias-controlled multiplex PCR, was used to amplify TCRbeta CDR3 regions from genomic DNA. In the authors' own workflow: The number of nucleated cells in each sample was estimated by amplification of reference gene primers within the assay. Sequence reads were collapsed and filtered to measure the absolute abundance of every unique TCRbeta CDR3 rearrangement. For each sample, productive Simpson clonality was calculated as the square root of Simpson's diversity index over productive rearrangements. Drawn from immuneACCESS, this table holds only the in-frame rearrangements with V and J called that TCRdb kept. Clones are partly lost; checked studies trace under half to an unresolved V gene and leave the rest unexplained. The DNA gave D and trimming, while V, J and clone size come from that table. In this sample the table shows hundreds of thousands of clones, just over 85% of which occur a single time. Clones ranked in the top ten supply around 4.6% of the sample.

What the authors observed across the whole study: How much clinical and demographic metadata was included differed by source and by participant, and the metadata was provided uncurated.

The sequence was obtained from a man aged 25-45 years who had recovered from COVID-19. The sample taken for sequencing was PBMCs or T cells enriched from blood (not recorded which). Rearrangement joined TRBV5-4 to TRBJ2-7; a tentative D call is TRBD2 (7 bases match). The CDR3: CASSGMVAGATYEQYF. The nucleotide sequence reads TGTGCCAGCAGCGGTATGGTGGCGGGGGCTACCTACGAGCAGTACTTC.